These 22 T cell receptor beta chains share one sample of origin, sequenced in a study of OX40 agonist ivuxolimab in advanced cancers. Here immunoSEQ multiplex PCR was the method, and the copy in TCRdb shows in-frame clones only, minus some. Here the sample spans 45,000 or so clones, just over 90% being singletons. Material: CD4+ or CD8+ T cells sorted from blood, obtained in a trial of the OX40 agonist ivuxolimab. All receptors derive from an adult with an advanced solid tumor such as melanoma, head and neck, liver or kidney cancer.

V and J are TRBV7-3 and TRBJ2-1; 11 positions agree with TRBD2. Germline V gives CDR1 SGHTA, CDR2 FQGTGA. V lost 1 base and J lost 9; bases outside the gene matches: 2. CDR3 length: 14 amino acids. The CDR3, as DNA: TGTGCCAGCAGCTTAAGTCTAGCGGGAGGTGAGCAGTTCTTC. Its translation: CASSLSLAGGEQFF.

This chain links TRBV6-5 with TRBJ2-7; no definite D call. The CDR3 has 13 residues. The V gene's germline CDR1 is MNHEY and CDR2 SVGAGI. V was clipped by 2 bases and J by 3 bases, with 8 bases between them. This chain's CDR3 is CASSYGVSYEQYF. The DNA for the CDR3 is TGTGCCAGCAGTTACGGGGTTAGCTACGAGCAGTACTTC.

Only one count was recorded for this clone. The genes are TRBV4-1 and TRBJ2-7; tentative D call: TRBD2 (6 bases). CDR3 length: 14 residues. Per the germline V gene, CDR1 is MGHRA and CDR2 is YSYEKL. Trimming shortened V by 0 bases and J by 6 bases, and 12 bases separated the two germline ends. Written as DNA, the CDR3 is TGCGCCAGCAGCCAAGATATAAGGGGAGGCGAGCAGTACTTC. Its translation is CASSQDIRGGEQYF.

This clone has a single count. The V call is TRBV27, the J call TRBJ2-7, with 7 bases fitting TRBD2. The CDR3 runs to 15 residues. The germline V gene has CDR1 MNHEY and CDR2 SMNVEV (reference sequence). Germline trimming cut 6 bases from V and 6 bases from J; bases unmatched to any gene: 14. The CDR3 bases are TGTGCCAGCAGCCCTCTGGCCAGCGGGGCCCCCGAGCAGTACTTC. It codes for CASSPLASGAPEQYF.

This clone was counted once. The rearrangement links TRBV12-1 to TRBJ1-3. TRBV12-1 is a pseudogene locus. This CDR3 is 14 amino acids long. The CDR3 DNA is TGTGCCAGCAGCCCCATCTCTTTGAGAAACACCATATATTTT. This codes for CASSPISLRNTIYF.

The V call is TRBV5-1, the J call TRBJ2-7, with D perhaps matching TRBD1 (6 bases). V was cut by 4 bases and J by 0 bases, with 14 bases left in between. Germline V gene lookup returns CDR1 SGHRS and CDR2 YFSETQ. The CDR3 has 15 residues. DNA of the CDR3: TGCGCCAGCAGCCTAACAGGGCTGAGCTCCTACGAGCAGTACTTC. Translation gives CASSLTGLSSYEQYF.

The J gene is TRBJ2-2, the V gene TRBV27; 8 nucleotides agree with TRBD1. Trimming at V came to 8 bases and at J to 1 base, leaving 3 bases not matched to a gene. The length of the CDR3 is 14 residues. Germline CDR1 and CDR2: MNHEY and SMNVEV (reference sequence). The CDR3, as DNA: TGTGCCAGCTCCGGGACAGGGAACACCGGGGAGCTGTTTTTT. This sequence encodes CASSGTGNTGELFF.

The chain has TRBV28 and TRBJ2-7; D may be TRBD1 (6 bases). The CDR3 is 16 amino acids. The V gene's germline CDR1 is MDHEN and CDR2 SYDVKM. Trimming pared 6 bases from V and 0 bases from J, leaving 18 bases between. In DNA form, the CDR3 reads TGTGCCAGCAGCTCTAGGACAGAAATTAGCTCCTACGAGCAGTACTTC. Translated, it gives CASSSRTEISSYEQYF.

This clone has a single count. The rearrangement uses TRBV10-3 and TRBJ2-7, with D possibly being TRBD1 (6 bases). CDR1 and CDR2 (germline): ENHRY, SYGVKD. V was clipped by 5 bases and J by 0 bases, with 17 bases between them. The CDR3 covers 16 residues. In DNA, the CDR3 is TGTGCCATCAGTCGAACGGAGGACAGTAGCTCCTACGAGCAGTACTTC. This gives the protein CAISRTEDSSSYEQYF.

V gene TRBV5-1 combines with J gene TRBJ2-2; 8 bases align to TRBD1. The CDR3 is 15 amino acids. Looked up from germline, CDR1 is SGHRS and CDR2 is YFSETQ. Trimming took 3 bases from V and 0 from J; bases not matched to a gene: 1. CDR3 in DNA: TGCGCCAGCAGCTGGACAGGGCCGAACACCGGGGAGCTGTTTTTT. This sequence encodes CASSWTGPNTGELFF.

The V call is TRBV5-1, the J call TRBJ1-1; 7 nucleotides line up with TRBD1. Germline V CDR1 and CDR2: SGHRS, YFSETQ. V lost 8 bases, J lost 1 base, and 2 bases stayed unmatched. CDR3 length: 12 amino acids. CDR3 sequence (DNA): TGCGCCAGTACAGGGGCGAACACTGAAGCTTTCTTT. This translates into CASTGANTEAFF.

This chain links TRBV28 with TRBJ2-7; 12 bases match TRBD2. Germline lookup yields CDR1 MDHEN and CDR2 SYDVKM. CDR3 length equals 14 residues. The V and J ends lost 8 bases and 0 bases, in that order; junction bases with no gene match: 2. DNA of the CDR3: TGTGCCAGCGGACTAGCGGGAAGCTCCTACGAGCAGTACTTC. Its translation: CASGLAGSSYEQYF. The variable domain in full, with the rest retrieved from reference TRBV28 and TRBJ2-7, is DVKVTQSSRYLVKRTGEKVFLECVQDMDHENMFWYRQDPGLGLRLIYFSYDVKMKEKGDIPEGYSVSREKKERFSLILESASTNQTSMYLCASGLAGSSYEQYFGPGTRLTVT.

The CDR3 DNA is TGCGCCAGCAGCCAAGTAGCGGGGGGCTGGGAGACCCAGTACTTC. Translated: CASSQVAGGWETQYF. The chain has TRBV4-1 and TRBJ2-5; 10 nucleotides line up with TRBD2. V shed 1 base and J 5 bases; nucleotides not matched to a gene: 4. The CDR3 runs to 15 residues. CDR1 is MGHRA, CDR2 YSYEKL, per germline.

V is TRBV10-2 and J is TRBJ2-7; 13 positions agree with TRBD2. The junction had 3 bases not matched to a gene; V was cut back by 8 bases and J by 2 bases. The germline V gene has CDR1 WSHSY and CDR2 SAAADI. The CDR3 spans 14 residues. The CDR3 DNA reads TGCGCCAGCGCAGGGACTAGCGGGGCCTACGAGCAGTACTTC. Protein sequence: CASAGTSGAYEQYF.

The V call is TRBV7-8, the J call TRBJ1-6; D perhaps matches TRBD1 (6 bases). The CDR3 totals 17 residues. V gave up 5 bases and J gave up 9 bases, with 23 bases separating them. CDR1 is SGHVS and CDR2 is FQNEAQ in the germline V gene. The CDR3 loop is CASSQSRGISNSSPLHF. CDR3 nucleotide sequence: TGTGCCAGCAGCCAAAGCAGGGGAATCTCTAATAGTTCACCCCTCCACTTT.

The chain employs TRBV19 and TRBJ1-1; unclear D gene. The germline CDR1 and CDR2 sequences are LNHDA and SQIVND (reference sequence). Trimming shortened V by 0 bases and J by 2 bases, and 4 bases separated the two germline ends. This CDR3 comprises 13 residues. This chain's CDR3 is CASSIDDNTEAFF. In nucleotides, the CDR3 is TGTGCCAGTAGTATAGATGACAACACTGAAGCTTTCTTT. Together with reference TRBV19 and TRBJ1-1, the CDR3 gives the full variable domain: DGGITQSPKYLFRKEGQNVTLSCEQNLNHDAMYWYRQDPGQGLRLIYYSQIVNDFQKGDIAEGYSVSREKKESFPLTVTSAQKNPTAFYLCASSIDDNTEAFFGQGTRLTVV.

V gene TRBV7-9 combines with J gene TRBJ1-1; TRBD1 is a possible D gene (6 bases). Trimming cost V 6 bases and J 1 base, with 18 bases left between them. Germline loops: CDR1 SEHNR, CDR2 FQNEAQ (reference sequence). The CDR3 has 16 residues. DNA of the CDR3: TGTGCCAGCAGGGGGTTCGCCGGGACACCGAACACTGAAGCTTTCTTT. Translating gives CASRGFAGTPNTEAFF.

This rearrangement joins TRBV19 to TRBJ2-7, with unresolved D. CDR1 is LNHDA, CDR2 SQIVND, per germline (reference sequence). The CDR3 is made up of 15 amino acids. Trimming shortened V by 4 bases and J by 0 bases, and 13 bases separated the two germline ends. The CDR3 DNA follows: TGTGCCAGTAGTACCCTCCTGACCGACTCCTACGAGCAGTACTTC. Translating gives CASSTLLTDSYEQYF.

The CDR3 nucleotides are TGTGCCAGCAGCCCAACCGCAGGGAACTATCTGCCCCAGCATTTT. Protein sequence: CASSPTAGNYLPQHF. The chain links TRBV2 to TRBJ1-5; maybe TRBD1 (5 bases). There are 15 residues in the CDR3. Trimming took 6 bases from V and 9 from J, leaving 21 bases between them. Per the germline V gene, CDR1 is SNHLY and CDR2 is FYNNEI.

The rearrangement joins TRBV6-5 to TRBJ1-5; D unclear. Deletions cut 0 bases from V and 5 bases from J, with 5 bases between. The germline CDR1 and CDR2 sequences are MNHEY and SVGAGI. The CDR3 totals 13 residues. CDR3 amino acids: CASSYSTYQPQHF. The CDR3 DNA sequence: TGTGCCAGCAGTTACTCGACGTATCAGCCCCAGCATTTT.

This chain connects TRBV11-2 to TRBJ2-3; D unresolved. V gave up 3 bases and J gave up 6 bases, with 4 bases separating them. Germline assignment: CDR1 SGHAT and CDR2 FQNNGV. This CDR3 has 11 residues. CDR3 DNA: TGTGCCAGCAGCTTTCCGGATACGCAGTATTTT. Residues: CASSFPDTQYF.

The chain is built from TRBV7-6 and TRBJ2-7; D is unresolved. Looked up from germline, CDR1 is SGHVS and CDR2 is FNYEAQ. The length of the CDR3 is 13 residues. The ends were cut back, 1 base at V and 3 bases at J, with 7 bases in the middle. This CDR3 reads CASSLGPVYEQYF. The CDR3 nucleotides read TGTGCCAGCAGCTTAGGGCCGGTCTACGAGCAGTACTTC.